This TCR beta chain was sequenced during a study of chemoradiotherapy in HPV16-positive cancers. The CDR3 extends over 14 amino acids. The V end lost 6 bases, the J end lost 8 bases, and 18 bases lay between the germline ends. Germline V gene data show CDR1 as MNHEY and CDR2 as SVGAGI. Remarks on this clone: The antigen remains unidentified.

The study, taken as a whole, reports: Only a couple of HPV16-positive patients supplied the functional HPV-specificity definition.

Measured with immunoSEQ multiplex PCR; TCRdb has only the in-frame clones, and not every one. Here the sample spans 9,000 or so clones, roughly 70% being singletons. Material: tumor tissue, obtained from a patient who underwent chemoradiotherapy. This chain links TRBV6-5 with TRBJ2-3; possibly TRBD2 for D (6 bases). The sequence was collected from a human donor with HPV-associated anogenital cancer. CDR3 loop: CASSLGGAGGTQYF. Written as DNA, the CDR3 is TGTGCCAGCAGCTTGGGCGGGGCCGGGGGTACGCAGTATTTT.